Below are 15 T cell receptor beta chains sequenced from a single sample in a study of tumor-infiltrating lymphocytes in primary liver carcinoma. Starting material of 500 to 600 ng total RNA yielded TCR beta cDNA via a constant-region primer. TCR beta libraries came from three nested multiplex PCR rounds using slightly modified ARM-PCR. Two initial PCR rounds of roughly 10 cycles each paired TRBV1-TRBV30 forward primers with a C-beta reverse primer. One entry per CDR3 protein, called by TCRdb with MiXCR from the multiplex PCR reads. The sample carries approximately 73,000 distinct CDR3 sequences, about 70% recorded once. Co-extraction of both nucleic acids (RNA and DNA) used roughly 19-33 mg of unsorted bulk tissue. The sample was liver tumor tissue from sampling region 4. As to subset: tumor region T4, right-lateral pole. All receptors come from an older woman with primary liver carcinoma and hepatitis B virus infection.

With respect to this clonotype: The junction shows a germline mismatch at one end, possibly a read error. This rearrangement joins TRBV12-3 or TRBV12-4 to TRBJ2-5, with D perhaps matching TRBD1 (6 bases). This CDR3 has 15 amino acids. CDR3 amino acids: CAGSYRRQDQETQYF. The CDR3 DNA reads TGTGCCGGCAGTTACCGTCGACAGGACCAAGAGACTCAGTACTTC.

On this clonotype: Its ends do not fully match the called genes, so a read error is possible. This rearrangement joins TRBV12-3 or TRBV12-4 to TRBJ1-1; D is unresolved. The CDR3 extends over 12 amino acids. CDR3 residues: CTSRVGNTEAFF. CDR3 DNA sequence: TGTACCAGCAGAGTCGGGAACACTGAAGCTTTCTTT.

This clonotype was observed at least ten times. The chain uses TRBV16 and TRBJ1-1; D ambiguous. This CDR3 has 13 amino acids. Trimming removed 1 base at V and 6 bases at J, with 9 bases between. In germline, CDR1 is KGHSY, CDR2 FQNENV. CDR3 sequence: CASSQLVGPEAFF. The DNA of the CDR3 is TGTGCCAGCAGCCAATTGGTGGGCCCTGAAGCTTTCTTT.

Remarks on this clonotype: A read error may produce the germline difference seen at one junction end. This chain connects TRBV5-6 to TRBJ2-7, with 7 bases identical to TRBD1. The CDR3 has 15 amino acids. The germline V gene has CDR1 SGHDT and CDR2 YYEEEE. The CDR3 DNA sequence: TGTGCCAGCAGCTTCAGAGGGACAGCTCCCTACGAGCAGTATTTC. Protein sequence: CASSFRGTAPYEQYF. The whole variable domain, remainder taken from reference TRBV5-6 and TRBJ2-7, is DAGVTQSPTHLIKTRGQQVTLRCSPKSGHDTVSWYQQALGQGPQFIFQYYEEEERQRGNFPDRFSGHQFPNYSSELNVNALLLGDSALYLCASSFRGTAPYEQYFGPGTRLTVT.

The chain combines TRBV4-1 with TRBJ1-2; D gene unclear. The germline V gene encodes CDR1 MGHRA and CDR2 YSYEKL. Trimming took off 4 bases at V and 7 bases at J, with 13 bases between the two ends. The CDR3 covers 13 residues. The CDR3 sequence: CASSRDIRCGYTF. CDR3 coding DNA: TGCGCCAGCAGCCGGGATATAAGGTGTGGCTACACCTTC.

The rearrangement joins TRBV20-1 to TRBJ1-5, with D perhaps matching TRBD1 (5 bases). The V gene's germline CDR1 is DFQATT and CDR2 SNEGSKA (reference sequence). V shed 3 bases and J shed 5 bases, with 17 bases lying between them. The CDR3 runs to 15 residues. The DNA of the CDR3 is TGCAGTGCTAGCTTACGGGCAGGGAGGGATCAGCCCCAGCATTTT. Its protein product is CSASLRAGRDQPQHF.

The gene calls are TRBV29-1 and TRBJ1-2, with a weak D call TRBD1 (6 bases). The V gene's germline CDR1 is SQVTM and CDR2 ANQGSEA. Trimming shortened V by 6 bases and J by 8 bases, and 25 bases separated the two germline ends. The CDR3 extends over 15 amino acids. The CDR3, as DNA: TGCAGCGTCAATCGGGGGGCAGTAAGGGCCGGCGGCTACACCTTC. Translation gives CSVNRGAVRAGGYTF.

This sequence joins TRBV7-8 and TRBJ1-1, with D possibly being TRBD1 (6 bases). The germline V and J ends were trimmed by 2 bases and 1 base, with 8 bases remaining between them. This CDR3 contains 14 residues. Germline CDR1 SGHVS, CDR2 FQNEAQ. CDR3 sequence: CASSLLTGNTEAFF. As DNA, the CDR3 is TGTGCCAGCAGCTTATTGACAGGGAACACTGAAGCTTTCTTT. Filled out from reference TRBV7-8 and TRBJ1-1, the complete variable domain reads GAGVSQSPRYKVAKRGQDVALRCDPISGHVSLFWYQQALGQGPEFLTYFQNEAQLDKSGLPSDRFFAERPEGSVSTLKIQRTQQEDSAVYLCASSLLTGNTEAFFGQGTRLTVV.

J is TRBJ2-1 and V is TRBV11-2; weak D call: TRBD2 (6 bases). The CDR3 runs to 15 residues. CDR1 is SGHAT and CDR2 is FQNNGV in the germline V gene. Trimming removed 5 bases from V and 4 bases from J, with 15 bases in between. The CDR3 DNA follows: TGTGCCAGCAGCCGCGGGATATCGTCTTACAATGAGCAGTTCTTC. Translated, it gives CASSRGISSYNEQFF.

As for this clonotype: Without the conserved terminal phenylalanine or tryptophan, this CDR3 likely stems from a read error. The CDR3 nucleotides read TGCGCCAGCAGCTTGGTGGACTCACCAGTGAGGGACACAGATACGCAGTATCTT. Protein sequence: CASSLVDSPVRDTDTQYL. V gene TRBV5-1 combines with J gene TRBJ2-3; D is perhaps TRBD2 (5 bases). The CDR3 extends over 18 amino acids. V was trimmed by 0 bases and J by 2 bases, leaving 19 bases between them. CDR1 SGHRS and CDR2 YFSETQ come from the germline V gene.

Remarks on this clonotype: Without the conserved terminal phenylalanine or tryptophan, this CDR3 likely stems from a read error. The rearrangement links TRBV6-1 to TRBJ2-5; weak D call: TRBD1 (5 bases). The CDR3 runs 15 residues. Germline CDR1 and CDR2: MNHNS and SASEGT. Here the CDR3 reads CASKARDLNQETQYS. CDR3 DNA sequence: TGTGCCAGCAAGGCCAGGGATCTTAACCAAGAGACACAGTACTCC.

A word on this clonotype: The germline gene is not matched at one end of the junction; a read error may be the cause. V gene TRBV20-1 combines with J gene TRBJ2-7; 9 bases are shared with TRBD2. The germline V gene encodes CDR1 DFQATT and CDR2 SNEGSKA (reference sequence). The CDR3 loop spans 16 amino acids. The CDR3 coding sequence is TGCAGCGCTAGAGACGTGACTAGCGGATTCTCCTACGAGCAGTACTTC. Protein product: CSARDVTSGFSYEQYF.

This CDR3 reads CASSQASTEGTGTEAFF. CDR3 sequence (DNA): TGCGCCAGCAGCCAAGCGTCCACAGAGGGTACGGGTACTGAAGCTTTCTTT. The chain is built from TRBV4-1 and TRBJ1-1, with unresolved D. With 1 base removed from V and 5 bases from J, the gap between germline ends came to 20 bases. CDR1 and CDR2 (germline): MGHRA, YSYEKL. The CDR3 runs 17 residues.

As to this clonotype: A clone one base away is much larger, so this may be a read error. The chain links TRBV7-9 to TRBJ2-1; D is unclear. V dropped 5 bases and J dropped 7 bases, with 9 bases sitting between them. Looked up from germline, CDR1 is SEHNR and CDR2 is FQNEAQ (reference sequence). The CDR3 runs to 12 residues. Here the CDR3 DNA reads TGTGCCAGCAGCCCCACCGGGAATGAGCAGTTCTTC. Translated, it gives CASSPTGNEQFF. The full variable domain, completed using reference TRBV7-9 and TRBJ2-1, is DTGVSQNPRHKITKRGQNVTFRCDPISEHNRLYWYRQTLGQGPEFLTYFQNEAQLEKSRLLSDRFSAERPKGSFSTLEIQRTEQGDSAMYLCASSPTGNEQFFGPGTRLTVL.

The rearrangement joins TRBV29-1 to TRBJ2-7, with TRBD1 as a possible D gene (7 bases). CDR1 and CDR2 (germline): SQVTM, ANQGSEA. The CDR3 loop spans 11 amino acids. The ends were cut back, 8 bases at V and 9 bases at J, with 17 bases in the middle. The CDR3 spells CSIVGGGVQYF. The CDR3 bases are TGCAGCATTGTTGGAGGGGGCGTGCAGTACTTC.